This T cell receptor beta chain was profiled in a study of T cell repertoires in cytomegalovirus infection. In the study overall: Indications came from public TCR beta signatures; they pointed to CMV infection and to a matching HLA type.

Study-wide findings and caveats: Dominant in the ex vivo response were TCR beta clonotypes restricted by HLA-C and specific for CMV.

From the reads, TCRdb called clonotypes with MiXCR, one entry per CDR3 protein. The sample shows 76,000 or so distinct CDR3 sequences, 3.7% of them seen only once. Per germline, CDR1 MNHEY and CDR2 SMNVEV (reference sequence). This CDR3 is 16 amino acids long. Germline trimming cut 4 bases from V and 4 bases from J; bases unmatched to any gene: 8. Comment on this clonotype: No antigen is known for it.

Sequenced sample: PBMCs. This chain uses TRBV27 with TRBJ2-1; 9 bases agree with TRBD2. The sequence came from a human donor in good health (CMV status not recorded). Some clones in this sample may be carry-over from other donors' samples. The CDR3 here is CASSSGRLAGYNEQFF. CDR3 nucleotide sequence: TGTGCCAGCAGTTCGGGGCGTCTAGCGGGATACAATGAGCAGTTCTTC.